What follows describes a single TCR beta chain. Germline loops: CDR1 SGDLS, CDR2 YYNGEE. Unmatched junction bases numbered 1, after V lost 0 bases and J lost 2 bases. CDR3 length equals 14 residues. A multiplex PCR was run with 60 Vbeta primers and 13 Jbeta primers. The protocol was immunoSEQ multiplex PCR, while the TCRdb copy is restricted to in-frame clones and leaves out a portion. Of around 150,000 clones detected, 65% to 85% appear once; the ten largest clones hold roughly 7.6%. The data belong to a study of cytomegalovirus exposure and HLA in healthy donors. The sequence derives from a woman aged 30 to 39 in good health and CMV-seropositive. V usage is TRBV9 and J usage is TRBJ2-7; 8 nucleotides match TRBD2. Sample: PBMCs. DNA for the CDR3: TGTGCCAGCAGCGTAGCGGGGGGGCCCTACGAGCAGTACTTC. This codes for CASSVAGGPYEQYF. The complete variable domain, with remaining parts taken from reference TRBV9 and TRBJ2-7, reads DSGVTQTPKHLITATGQRVTLRCSPRSGDLSVYWYQQSLDQGLQFLIQYYNGEERAKGNILERFSAQQFPDLHSELNLSSLELGDSALYFCASSVAGGPYEQYFGPGTRLTVT.